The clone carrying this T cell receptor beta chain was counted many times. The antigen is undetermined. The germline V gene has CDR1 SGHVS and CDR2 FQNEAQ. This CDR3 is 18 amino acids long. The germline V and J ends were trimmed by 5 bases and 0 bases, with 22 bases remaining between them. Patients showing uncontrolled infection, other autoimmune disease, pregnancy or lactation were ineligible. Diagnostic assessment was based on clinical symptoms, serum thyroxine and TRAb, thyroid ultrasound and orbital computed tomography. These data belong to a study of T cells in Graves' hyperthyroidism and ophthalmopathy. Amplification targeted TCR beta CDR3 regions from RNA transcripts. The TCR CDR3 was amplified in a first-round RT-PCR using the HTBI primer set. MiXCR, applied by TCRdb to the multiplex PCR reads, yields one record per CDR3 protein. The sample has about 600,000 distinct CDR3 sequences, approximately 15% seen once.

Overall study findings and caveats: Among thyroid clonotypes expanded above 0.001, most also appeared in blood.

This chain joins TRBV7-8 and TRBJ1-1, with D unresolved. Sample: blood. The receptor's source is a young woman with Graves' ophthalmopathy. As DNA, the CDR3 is TGTGCCAGCAGCCTTGGGCTGAACGTCGGAGCTATGAACACTGAAGCTTTCTTT. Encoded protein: CASSLGLNVGAMNTEAFF.